The clone carrying this T cell receptor beta chain was seen more than once but under ten times. This sample was included in a study of quantifying T cell responses using KT2 cells. Overall study: cDNA was made from DNase-treated RNA using alpha and beta constant primers.

The cDNA 3' end received a ligated oligonucleotide with a UMI. First-round PCR used approximately 4 cycles and beta primers RC1.1 and RC1.2 covering TRBC1 and TRBC2. TCRdb re-called the UMI-ligation and nested PCR reads with MiXCR, one entry per CDR3 protein. The profile covers about 33,000 distinct CDR3 sequences, with over 9% appearing a single time and roughly 9.7% taken by the ten largest. Per the germline V gene, CDR1 is SGHRS and CDR2 is YFSETQ. The ends were cut back, 5 bases at V and 3 bases at J, with 5 bases in the middle. CDR3 length: 11 residues. V usage is TRBV5-1 and J usage is TRBJ2-5; D gene unclear. This receptor was identified in a human donor. Sequencing was carried out using PBMCs spiked with cells of the T cell clone KT2. This CDR3 reads CASRHEETQYF. CDR3 sequence (DNA): TGCGCCAGCAGGCATGAAGAGACCCAGTACTTC.